Following are 9 T cell receptor beta chains from one sample sequenced in a study of beta chain features in type 1 diabetes. The whole isolated RNA underwent reverse transcription, so sequencing captured expressed TCRB transcripts. Generated by immunoSEQ multiplex PCR, the TCRdb table keeps only in-frame clones and is missing some. This table has about 230,000 clones, over 8.5% appearing once. The sample was naive CD4+ T cells from blood. These receptor sequences come from a woman under 30 in good health.

This clone has just a few counts. The chain uses TRBV11-2 and TRBJ2-5, with 9 bases identical to TRBD1. V shed 1 base and J 5 bases; nucleotides not matched to a gene: 5. Looked up from germline, CDR1 is SGHAT and CDR2 is FQNNGV. This CDR3 contains 15 residues. CDR3 sequence: CASSLGNRGHETQYF. CDR3 nucleotide sequence: TGTGCCAGCAGCTTAGGCAACAGGGGGCATGAGACCCAGTACTTC. Together with reference TRBV11-2 and TRBJ2-5, the CDR3 gives the full variable domain: EAGVAQSPRYKIIEKRQSVAFWCNPISGHATLYWYQQILGQGPKLLIQFQNNGVVDDSQLPKDRFSAERLKGVDSTLKIQPAKLEDSAVYLCASSLGNRGHETQYFGPGTRLLVL.

This clone was detected only a few times. This CDR3 is also generated by other DNA sequences in the sample. This chain uses TRBV5-1 with TRBJ2-5, with a tentative D call TRBD1 (5 bases). Germline V gene data show CDR1 as SGHRS and CDR2 as YFSETQ. V lost 0 bases and J lost 5, with 8 bases in between. CDR3 size: 13 residues. The CDR3 DNA follows: TGCGCCAGCAGCTTGGGGCAGGGCGAGACCCAGTACTTC. This translates into CASSLGQGETQYF.

This clone turned up a few times. The genes are TRBV30 and TRBJ2-5; 7 positions agree with TRBD1. The CDR3 extends over 14 amino acids. V lost 1 base, J lost 2 bases, and 4 bases stayed unmatched. Germline CDR1 reads GTSNPN; CDR2 reads SVGIG (reference sequence). The CDR3: CAWSGRQGQETQYF. The CDR3 DNA sequence: TGTGCCTGGAGTGGTCGACAGGGACAAGAGACCCAGTACTTC.

This clone was seen only a few times. This sequence joins TRBV7-8 and TRBJ2-1; 9 bases are shared with TRBD1. Germline loops: CDR1 SGHVS, CDR2 FQNEAQ. CDR3 length: 16 residues. J was trimmed by 4 bases and V by 5 bases; bases with no gene match: 9. The CDR3 sequence: CASSPLDRGVYNEQFF. The DNA for the CDR3 is TGTGCCAGCAGCCCTCTGGACAGGGGTGTATACAATGAGCAGTTCTTC.

V is TRBV19 and J is TRBJ2-3; D is unclear. The germline CDR1 and CDR2 sequences are LNHDA and SQIVND (reference sequence). V lost 5 bases and J 1 base, leaving 7 bases between the germline ends. This CDR3 is built from 13 residues. CDR3 sequence reads: CASSFLGTDTQYF. The CDR3, as DNA: TGTGCCAGTAGTTTCCTCGGCACAGATACGCAGTATTTT.

J is TRBJ1-1 and V is TRBV7-9; no clear D. Per the germline V gene, CDR1 is SEHNR and CDR2 is FQNEAQ (reference sequence). The CDR3 runs to 14 residues. Trimming left V 5 bases short and J 4 bases short, with 14 bases between. The CDR3 sequence: CASSPPGGVTEAFF. The DNA of the CDR3 is TGTGCCAGCAGCCCGCCCGGCGGGGTCACTGAAGCTTTCTTT.

This clone was picked up a small number of times. The chain employs TRBV19 and TRBJ2-1, with 10 positions matching TRBD2. The CDR3 covers 17 residues. The germline V gene encodes CDR1 LNHDA and CDR2 SQIVND (reference sequence). The ends lost 8 bases at V and 10 bases at J; junction bases unmatched: 20. CDR3: CASSPPRRSGGASEQFF. In DNA, the CDR3 is TGTGCCAGTTCCCCCCCGCGGAGGAGCGGGGGGGCGAGCGAGCAGTTCTTC.

There are a few counts of this clone. This chain uses TRBV29-1 with TRBJ1-1; D might be TRBD1 (5 bases). Looked up from germline, CDR1 is SQVTM and CDR2 is ANQGSEA. CDR3 length equals 13 residues. Trimming cost V 6 bases and J 6 bases, with 17 bases left between them. The CDR3 protein is CSVSLGGIAEAFF. CDR3 in DNA: TGCAGCGTGTCCCTGGGGGGGATTGCTGAAGCTTTCTTT.

This clone appeared a few times. The chain uses TRBV15 and TRBJ1-4, with a possible D match to TRBD1 (5 bases). The length of the CDR3 is 15 residues. CDR1 and CDR2 (germline): LNHNV, YYDKDF (reference sequence). V gave up 0 bases and J gave up 2 bases, with 7 bases separating them. CDR3 protein: CATSRDRATNEKLFF. CDR3 sequence (DNA): TGTGCCACCAGCAGAGACAGGGCTACTAATGAAAAACTGTTTTTT.